This T cell receptor (beta chain) was captured in a study of T cell responses to AZD1222 COVID-19 vaccine. Study-level points and caveats: Unmutated variant regions are reportedly targeted by nearly half of spike-specific TCRs.

This clone was found once. Its cognate antigen is unknown. The CDR3 totals 14 residues. Germline V gene lookup returns CDR1 SGHRS and CDR2 YFSETQ. The V end lost 0 bases, the J end lost 1 base, and 7 bases lay between the germline ends. Using immunoSEQ multiplex PCR, the repertoire was profiled, and TCRdb retains in-frame clones only, with some absent. Here the sample spans around 120,000 clones, roughly 90% being singletons. This clonotype was sampled from an adult who received the AZD1222 COVID-19 vaccine. The source was peripheral blood, collected 28 days after the second AZD1222 dose. V is TRBV5-1 and J is TRBJ1-1; D is unclear. CDR3 loop: CASSLVSENTEAFF. The CDR3 DNA reads as TGCGCCAGCAGCTTGGTTTCAGAGAACACTGAAGCTTTCTTT.